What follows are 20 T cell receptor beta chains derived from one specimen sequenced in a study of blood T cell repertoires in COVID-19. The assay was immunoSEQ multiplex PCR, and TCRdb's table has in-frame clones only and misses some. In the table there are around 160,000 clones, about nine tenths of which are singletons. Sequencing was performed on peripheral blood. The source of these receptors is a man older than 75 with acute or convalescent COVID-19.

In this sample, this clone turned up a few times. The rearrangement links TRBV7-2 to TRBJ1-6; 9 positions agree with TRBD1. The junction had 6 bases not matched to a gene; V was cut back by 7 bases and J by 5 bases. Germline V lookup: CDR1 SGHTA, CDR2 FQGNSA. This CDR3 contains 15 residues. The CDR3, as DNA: TGTGCCAGCAACAGGGGGCGCATGGATAATTCACCCCTCCACTTT. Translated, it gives CASNRGRMDNSPLHF.

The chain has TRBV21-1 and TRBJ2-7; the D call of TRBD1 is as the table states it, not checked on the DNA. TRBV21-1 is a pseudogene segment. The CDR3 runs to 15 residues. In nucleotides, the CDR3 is TGTGCCAGAATCGGGACAGGATTGACCTCCTACGAGCAGTACTTC. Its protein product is CARIGTGLTSYEQYF.

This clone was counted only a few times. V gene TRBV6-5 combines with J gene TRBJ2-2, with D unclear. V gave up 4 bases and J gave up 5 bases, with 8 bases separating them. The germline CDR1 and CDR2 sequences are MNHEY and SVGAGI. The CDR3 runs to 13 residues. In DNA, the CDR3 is TGTGCCAGCAGTTTGTTGAGGACCGGGGAGCTGTTTTTT. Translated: CASSLLRTGELFF.

The CDR3 DNA is TGTGCCAGCAGTAGGACAGGGAACACTGAAGCTTTCTTT. Its translation is CASSRTGNTEAFF. The chain carries TRBV2 and TRBJ1-1; TRBD1 agrees at 7 bases. The CDR3 covers 13 residues. The junction had 1 base not matched to a gene; V was cut back by 5 bases and J by 1 base. Germline loops: CDR1 SNHLY, CDR2 FYNNEI.

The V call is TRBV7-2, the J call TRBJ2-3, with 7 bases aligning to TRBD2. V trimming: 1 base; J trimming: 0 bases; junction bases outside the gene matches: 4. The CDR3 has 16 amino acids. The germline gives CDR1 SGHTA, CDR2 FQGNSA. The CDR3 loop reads CASSLEGGGSTDTQYF. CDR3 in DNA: TGTGCCAGCAGCTTAGAGGGCGGGGGAAGCACAGATACGCAGTATTTT.

The CDR3 nucleotides are TGCAGCGTTTCCGGGACTTTCACCGGGGAGCTGTTTTTT. This codes for CSVSGTFTGELFF. The V gene is TRBV29-1, the J gene TRBJ2-2; TRBD2 is a possible D gene (6 bases). Germline loops: CDR1 SQVTM, CDR2 ANQGSEA. The CDR3 contains 13 residues. The ends were cut back, 5 bases at V and 4 bases at J, with 11 bases in the middle.

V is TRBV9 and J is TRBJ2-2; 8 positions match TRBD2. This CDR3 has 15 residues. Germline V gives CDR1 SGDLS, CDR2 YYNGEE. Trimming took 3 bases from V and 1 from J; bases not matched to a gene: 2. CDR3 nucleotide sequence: TGTGCCAGCAGCGAGCTAGCGGGGAACACCGGGGAGCTGTTTTTT. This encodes CASSELAGNTGELFF.

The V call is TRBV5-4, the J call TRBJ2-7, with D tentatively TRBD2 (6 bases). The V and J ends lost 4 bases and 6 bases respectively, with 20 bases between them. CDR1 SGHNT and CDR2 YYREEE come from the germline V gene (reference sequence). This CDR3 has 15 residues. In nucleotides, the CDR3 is TGTGCCAGCAGCCGTGAAAGCGGGCTCACTGGCGAGCAGTACTTC. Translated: CASSRESGLTGEQYF.

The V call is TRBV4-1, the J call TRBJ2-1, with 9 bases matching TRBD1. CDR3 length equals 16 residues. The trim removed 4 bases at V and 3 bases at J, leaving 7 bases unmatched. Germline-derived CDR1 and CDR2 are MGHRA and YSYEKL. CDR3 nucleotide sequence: TGCGCCAGCAGCCCGGGAGACAGGGGGATCTACAATGAGCAGTTCTTC. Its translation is CASSPGDRGIYNEQFF.

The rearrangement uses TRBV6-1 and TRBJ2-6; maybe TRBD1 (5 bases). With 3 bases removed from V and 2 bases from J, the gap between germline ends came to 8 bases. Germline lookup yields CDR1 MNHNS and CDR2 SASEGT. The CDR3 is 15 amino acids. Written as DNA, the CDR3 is TGTGCCAGCAGTGAGCCCAGGGCTGGGGCCAACGTCCTGACTTTC. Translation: CASSEPRAGANVLTF.

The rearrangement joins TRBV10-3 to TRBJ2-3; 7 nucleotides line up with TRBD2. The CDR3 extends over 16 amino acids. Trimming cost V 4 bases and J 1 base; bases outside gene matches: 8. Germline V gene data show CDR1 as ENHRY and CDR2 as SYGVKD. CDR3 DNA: TGTGCCATCAGTGCCGGGGCGGGAGTAGGCACAGATACGCAGTATTTT. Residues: CAISAGAGVGTDTQYF.

The chain's CDR3 is CASSRDTGELFF. The CDR3 nucleotides are TGTGCCAGCAGCCGGGATACCGGGGAGCTGTTTTTT. The V gene is TRBV25-1, the J gene TRBJ2-2; possible D gene TRBD2, 5 bases. Germline CDR1 and CDR2: MGHDK and SYGVNS. This CDR3 is built from 12 residues. Trimming pared 6 bases from V and 5 bases from J, leaving 7 bases between. Full variable domain (rest looked up from reference TRBV25-1 and TRBJ2-2): EADIYQTPRYLVIGTGKKITLECSQTMGHDKMYWYQQDPGMELHLIHYSYGVNSTEKGDLSSESTVSRIRTEHFPLTLESARPSHTSQYLCASSRDTGELFFGEGSRLTVL.

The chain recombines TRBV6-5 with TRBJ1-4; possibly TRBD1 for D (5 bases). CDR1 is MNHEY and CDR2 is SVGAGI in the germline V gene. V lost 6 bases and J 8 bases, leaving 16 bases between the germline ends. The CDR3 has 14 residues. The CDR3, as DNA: TGTGCCAGCAGCGGGGGGGGTTTGGGAGAAAAACTGTTTTTT. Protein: CASSGGGLGEKLFF.

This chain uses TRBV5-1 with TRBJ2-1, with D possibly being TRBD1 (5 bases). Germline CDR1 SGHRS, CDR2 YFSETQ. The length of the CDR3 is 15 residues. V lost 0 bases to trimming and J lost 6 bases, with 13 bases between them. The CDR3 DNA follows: TGCGCCAGCAGCTTGGAATACAGGCCCGGCAATGAGCAGTTCTTC. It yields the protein CASSLEYRPGNEQFF. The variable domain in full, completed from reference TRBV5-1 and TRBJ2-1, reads KAGVTQTPRYLIKTRGQQVTLSCSPISGHRSVSWYQQTPGQGLQFLFEYFSETQRNKGNFPGRFSGRQFSNSRSEMNVSTLELGDSALYLCASSLEYRPGNEQFFGPGTRLTVL.

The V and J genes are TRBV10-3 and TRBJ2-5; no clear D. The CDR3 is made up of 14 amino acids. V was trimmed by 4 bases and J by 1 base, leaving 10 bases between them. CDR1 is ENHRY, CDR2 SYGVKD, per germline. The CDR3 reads CAISVGRSQETQYF. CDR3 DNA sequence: TGTGCCATCAGTGTTGGGCGCTCCCAAGAGACCCAGTACTTC.

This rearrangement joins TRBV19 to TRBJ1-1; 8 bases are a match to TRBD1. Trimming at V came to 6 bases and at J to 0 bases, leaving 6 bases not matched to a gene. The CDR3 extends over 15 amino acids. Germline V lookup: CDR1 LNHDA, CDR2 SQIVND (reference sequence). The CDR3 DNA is TGTGCCAGTAGCCTGAGACAGGGGCTGAACACTGAAGCTTTCTTT. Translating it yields CASSLRQGLNTEAFF.

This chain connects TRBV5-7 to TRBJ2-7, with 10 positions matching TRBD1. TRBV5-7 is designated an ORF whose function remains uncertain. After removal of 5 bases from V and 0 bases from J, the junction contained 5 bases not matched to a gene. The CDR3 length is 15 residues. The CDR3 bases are TGTGCCAGCAGTTCTGGGACAGGGGTCTCCTACGAGCAGTACTTC. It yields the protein CASSSGTGVSYEQYF.

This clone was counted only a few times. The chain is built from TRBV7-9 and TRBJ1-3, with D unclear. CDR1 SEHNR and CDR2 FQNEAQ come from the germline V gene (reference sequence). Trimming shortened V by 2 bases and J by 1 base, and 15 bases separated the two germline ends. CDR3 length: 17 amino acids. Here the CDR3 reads CASSLIDSPGSGNTIYF. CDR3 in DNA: TGTGCCAGCAGCTTAATAGACTCTCCCGGGTCTGGAAACACCATATATTTT. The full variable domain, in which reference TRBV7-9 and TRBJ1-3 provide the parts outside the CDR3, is DTGVSQNPRHKITKRGQNVTFRCDPISEHNRLYWYRQTLGQGPEFLTYFQNEAQLEKSRLLSDRFSAERPKGSFSTLEIQRTEQGDSAMYLCASSLIDSPGSGNTIYFGEGSWLTVV.

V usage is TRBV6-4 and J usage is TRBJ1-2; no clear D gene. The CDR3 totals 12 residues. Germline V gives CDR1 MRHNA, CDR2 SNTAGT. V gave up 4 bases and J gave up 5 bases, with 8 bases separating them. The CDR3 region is CASSAPYYGYTF. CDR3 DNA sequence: TGTGCCAGCAGTGCCCCCTATTATGGCTACACCTTC.

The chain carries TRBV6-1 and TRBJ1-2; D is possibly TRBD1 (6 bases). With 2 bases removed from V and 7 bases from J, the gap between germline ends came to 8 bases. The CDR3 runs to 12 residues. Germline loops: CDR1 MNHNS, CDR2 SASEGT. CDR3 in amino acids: CASSESGVGYTF. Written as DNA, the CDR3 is TGTGCCAGCAGTGAATCAGGGGTTGGCTACACCTTC.